This entry is about one T cell receptor (beta chain). The CDR3 is made up of 14 amino acids. CDR1 is SGHRS, CDR2 YFSETQ, per germline. The V end lost 6 bases, the J end lost 2 bases, and 12 bases lay between the germline ends. The sample belongs to a study of blood T cell repertoires in COVID-19. Background on the study: The origin of the acute and convalescent COVID-19 samples was the United States, Italy and Spain. The analysed material was cDNA or gDNA that came from T cells, B-cell-depleted T cells, or PBMCs.

The authors' processing: Nucleated cell counts were estimated from reference gene primer amplification. Some clones are missing from TCRdb's copy, which holds only in-frame ones; the method was immunoSEQ multiplex PCR. V, J and clone size reflect that table, while D and trimming were determined from the DNA. The data show 65,000 to 80,000 clones, roughly 89% seen once. The specimen was peripheral blood. J is TRBJ1-3 and V is TRBV5-1, with D perhaps matching TRBD1 (6 bases). This receptor was taken from a human donor in a cohort sampled during active COVID-19. The CDR3 here is CASTNPGAGNTIYF. DNA of the CDR3: TGCGCCAGCACCAATCCAGGGGCTGGAAACACCATATATTTT.